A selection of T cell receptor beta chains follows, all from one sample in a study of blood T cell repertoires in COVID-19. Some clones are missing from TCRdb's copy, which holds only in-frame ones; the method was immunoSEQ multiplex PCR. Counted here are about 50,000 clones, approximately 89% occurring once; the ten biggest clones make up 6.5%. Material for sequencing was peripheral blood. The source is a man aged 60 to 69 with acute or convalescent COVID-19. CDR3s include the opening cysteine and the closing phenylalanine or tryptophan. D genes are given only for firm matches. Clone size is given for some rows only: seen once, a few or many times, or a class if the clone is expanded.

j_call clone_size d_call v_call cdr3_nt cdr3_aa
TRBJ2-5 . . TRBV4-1 TGCGCCAGCAGCCGTCTTTTAGTAGAAGAGACCCAGTACTTC CASSRLLVEETQYF
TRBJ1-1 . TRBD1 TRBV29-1 TGCAGCGTTGCCCGGGACAGGGAGCGAACTGAAGCTTTCTTT CSVARDRERTEAFF
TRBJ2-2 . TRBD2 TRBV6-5 TGTGCCAGCAGTTACTCGGCGACTAGCGCCACCGGGGAGCTGTTTTTT CASSYSATSATGELFF
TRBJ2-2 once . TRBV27 TGTGCCAGCACCCCGAGACAGACGAACACCGGGGAGCTGTTTTTT CASTPRQTNTGELFF
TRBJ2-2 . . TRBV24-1 TGTGCCACCAGTGATTTCCTGAGAGGGCAGGCCGGCACCGGGGAGCTGTTTTTT CATSDFLRGQAGTGELFF
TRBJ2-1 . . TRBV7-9 TGTGCCAGCAGCCCACAGGTTCCCATGTACAATGAGCAGTTCTTC CASSPQVPMYNEQFF
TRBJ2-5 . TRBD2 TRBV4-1 TGCGCCAGCAGCCCGCTGGTCACGGGAGGAGAGACCCAGTACTTC CASSPLVTGGETQYF
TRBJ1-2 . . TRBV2 TGTGCCAGCAGTGGTTACAGCAACTATGGCTACACCTTC CASSGYSNYGYTF
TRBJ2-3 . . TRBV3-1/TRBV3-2 TGTGCCAGCAGCCGCGTGCGCGGCACAGATACGCAGTATTTT CASSRVRGTDTQYF
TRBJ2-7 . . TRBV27 TGTGCCAGCACAAGGGGCGTCGAGCAGTACTTC CASTRGVEQYF
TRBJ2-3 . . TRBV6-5 TGTGCCAGCAGGGGGGCTAGCCCAGATACGCAGTATTTT CASRGASPDTQYF
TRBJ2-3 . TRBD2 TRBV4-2 TGTGCCAGCAGCCAAGACCTTGGACTAGCCGCTAGGACGCAGTATTTT CASSQDLGLAARTQYF
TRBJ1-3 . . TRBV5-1 TGCGCCAGCAGCCCCGGACAGTACTCTGGAAACACCATATATTTT CASSPGQYSGNTIYF
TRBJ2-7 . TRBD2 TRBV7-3 TGTGCCAGCAGCAAAGAAGCGGGAGGGTTAACCTACGAGCAGTACTTC CASSKEAGGLTYEQYF
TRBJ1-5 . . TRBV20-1 TGCAGTGCTAGTATGCTGCGGGGGGACCAGCATTTT CSASMLRGDQHF
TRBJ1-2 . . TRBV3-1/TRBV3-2 TGTGCCAGCAGCCAAGGTCAGATTAACTATGGCTACACCTTC CASSQGQINYGYTF
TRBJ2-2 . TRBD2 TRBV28 TGTGCCAGCAGCACTCCAGCGGGAGGGCCGTCCGGGGAGCTGTTTTTT CASSTPAGGPSGELFF
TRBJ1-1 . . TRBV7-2 TGTGCCAGCAGCCCCCAACTTAGAAACACTGAAGCTTTCTTT CASSPQLRNTEAFF
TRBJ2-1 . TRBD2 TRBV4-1 TGCGCCAGCAGCCTCGGACTAGCGGGAGGCAATGAGCAGTTCTTC CASSLGLAGGNEQFF
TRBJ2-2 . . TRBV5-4 TGTGCCAGCAGCTTGGGGACAGCGAACACCGGGGAGCTGTTTTTT CASSLGTANTGELFF
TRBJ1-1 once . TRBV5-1 TGCGCCAGCAGCTTGTGGGGGCTGGGTGGGAACACTGAAGCTTTCTTT CASSLWGLGGNTEAFF
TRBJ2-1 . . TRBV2 TGTGCCAGCAGTGAACGCCGACTAGCCTACAATGAGCAGTTCTTC CASSERRLAYNEQFF
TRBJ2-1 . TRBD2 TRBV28 TGTGCCAGCACCTCGAGACTAGCGGCCGCCTACAATGAGCAGTTCTTC CASTSRLAAAYNEQFF
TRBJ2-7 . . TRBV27 TGTGCCAGCAGTTTCCCAGGAACCTACGAGCAGTACTTC CASSFPGTYEQYF
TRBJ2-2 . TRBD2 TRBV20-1 TGCAGTGCTAGTAAAGCGGGAGTCGACACCGGGGAGCTGTTTTTT CSASKAGVDTGELFF
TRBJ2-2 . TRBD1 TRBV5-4 TGTGCCAGCACCGCCGACAGGGGAATCTGGGGCACCGGGGAGCTGTTTTTT CASTADRGIWGTGELFF
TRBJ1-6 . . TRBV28 TGTGCCAGCAGTTTATTTTTAAGTAGCAATTCACCCCTCCACTTT CASSLFLSSNSPLHF
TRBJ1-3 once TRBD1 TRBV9 TGTGCCAGCAGCGTAGAGGGGACAGGGTTGAGTACCATATATTTT CASSVEGTGLSTIYF
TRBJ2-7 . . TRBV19 TGTGCCAGTAGTGACGGGGATATCGGGGCCTACGAGCAGTACTTC CASSDGDIGAYEQYF
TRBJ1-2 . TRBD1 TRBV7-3 TGTGCCAGCAGCTCCGGGACAGGTTCCACCTTGAGCTATGGCTACACCTTC CASSSGTGSTLSYGYTF
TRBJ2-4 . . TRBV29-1 TGCAGCGCCGTGGGCAGCCAAAACATTCAGTACTTC CSAVGSQNIQYF
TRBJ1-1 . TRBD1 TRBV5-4 TGTGCCAGCAGCTCCGGAGGGACAGGGTCCACTGAAGCTTTCTTT CASSSGGTGSTEAFF
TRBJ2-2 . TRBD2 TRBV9 TGTGCCAGCAGCGCAGAGCGGGAGGGAAACACCGGGGAGCTGTTTTTT CASSAEREGNTGELFF
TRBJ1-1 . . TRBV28 TGTGCCAGCAGTTTAGGCGGAGGGATGAACACTGAAGCTTTCTTT CASSLGGGMNTEAFF
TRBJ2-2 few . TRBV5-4 TGTGCCAGCAGCTTAGGGGGGGTTAGCTCCGGGGAGCTGTTTTTT CASSLGGVSSGELFF
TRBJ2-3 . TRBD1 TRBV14 TGTGCCAGCAGCCGGACAGGGAGGTCAGATACGCAGTATTTT CASSRTGRSDTQYF
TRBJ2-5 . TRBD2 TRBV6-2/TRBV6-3 TGTGCCAGCAGTTACAGAAGGGGACTATCACAAGAGACCCAGTACTTC CASSYRRGLSQETQYF
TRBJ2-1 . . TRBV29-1 TGCAGCGTTTTTCCCACCGGGATCTGGTTGGATGAGCAGTTCTTC CSVFPTGIWLDEQFF
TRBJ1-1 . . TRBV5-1 TGCGCCAGCAGCAAGGATACTACAGGGAGCACTGAAGCTTTCTTT CASSKDTTGSTEAFF
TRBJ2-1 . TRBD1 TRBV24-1 TGTGCCACCAGTGACGGACAGGCATCTTACTACAATGAGCAGTTCTTC CATSDGQASYYNEQFF
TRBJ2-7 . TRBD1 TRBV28 TGTGCCAGCAGTTTACCCGGGACAGGGTCCTACGAGCAGTACTTC CASSLPGTGSYEQYF
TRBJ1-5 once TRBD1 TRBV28 TGTGCCAGCAGTTTATCGGAGACAGGGGTTCGTCAGCCCCAGCATTTT CASSLSETGVRQPQHF
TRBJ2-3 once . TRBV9 TGTGCCAGCAGCGTAGTGCCGAGGGATACGCAGTATTTT CASSVVPRDTQYF
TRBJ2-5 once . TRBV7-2 TGTGCCAGCAGCCAAGGACACGAACATCAAGAGACCCAGTACTTC CASSQGHEHQETQYF
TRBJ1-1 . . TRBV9 TGTGCCAGCAGCTCACCCCGGGGACAGAACACTGAAGCTTTCTTT CASSSPRGQNTEAFF
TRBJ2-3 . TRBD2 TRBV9 TGTGCCAGCAGCGAGCGACTAGCGGGAGGGGGCACAGATACGCAGTATTTT CASSERLAGGGTDTQYF
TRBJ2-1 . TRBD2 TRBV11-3 TGTGCCAGCAGCCGATCTAGCGGTTACAATGAGCAGTTCTTC CASSRSSGYNEQFF
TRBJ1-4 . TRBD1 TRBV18 TGTGCCAGCTCACCAATGGCAGGGGGCCATGAAAAACTGTTTTTT CASSPMAGGHEKLFF
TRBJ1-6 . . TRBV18 TGTGCCAGCTCACCTCAGGGGACACCTAATTCACCCCTCCACTTT CASSPQGTPNSPLHF
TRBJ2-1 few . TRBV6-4 TGTGCCAGCAGCAACGGGGGAGGTGAGCAGTTCTTC CASSNGGGEQFF
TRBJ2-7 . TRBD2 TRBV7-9 TGTGCCAGCAGCTCGCCCGGACTAGCGGGAGTACTGAAGTACTTC CASSSPGLAGVLKYF
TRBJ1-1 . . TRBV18 TGTGCCAGCTCACCACCGGGGCTGGGTTTAGACACTGAAGCTTTCTTT CASSPPGLGLDTEAFF
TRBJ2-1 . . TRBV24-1 TGTGCCACCAGTGTGCTACGGGACTCGTTCTACAATGAGCAGTTCTTC CATSVLRDSFYNEQFF
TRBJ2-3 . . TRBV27 TGTGCCAGCAAGGGACACTCAGATACGCAGTATTTT CASKGHSDTQYF
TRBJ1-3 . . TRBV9 TGTGCCAGCAGCGTATGGCCCCGGGGTGGAGAAAACACCATATATTTT CASSVWPRGGENTIYF